The 11 T cell receptor beta chains listed next were all sequenced from one sample in a study of blood T cell repertoires in COVID-19. TCRdb keeps only in-frame clones here, not all; method: immunoSEQ multiplex PCR. The sample holds about 130,000 clones; roughly 87% are singletons and the top ten take approximately 6.6%. Sequencing used peripheral blood. The receptor set was obtained from a man aged 80 or over with active or convalescent COVID-19.

The chain has TRBV9 and TRBJ1-1; D may be TRBD1 (5 bases). In germline, CDR1 is SGDLS, CDR2 YYNGEE. The CDR3 has 15 amino acids. Trimming stripped 6 bases from V and 1 base from J, with 16 bases between. The CDR3 sequence is CASTRVDIPNTEAFF. The DNA for the CDR3 is TGTGCCAGCACCCGTGTGGACATACCGAACACTGAAGCTTTCTTT.

DNA for the CDR3: TGTGCCAGCAGTCAACTTCGGGCTAGCACGATCGCCGGGGAGCTGTTTTTT. Residues: CASSQLRASTIAGELFF. The chain is built from TRBV11-2 and TRBJ2-2; D perhaps matches TRBD2 (5 bases). V gave up 6 bases and J gave up 6 bases, with 23 bases separating them. Germline loops: CDR1 SGHAT, CDR2 FQNNGV. The CDR3 covers 17 residues. The whole variable domain, remainder taken from reference TRBV11-2 and TRBJ2-2, is EAGVAQSPRYKIIEKRQSVAFWCNPISGHATLYWYQQILGQGPKLLIQFQNNGVVDDSQLPKDRFSAERLKGVDSTLKIQPAKLEDSAVYLCASSQLRASTIAGELFFGEGSRLTVL.

This chain joins TRBV5-1 and TRBJ1-2; 11 bases match TRBD1. V gave up 3 bases and J gave up 2 bases; unmatched junction bases: 3. Germline V gene lookup returns CDR1 SGHRS and CDR2 YFSETQ. This CDR3 has 15 amino acids. The CDR3 sequence is CASSWTGGINYGYTF. The CDR3 DNA reads TGCGCCAGCAGCTGGACAGGGGGCATCAACTATGGCTACACCTTC. Combining the CDR3 with reference TRBV5-1 and TRBJ1-2 gives the whole variable domain KAGVTQTPRYLIKTRGQQVTLSCSPISGHRSVSWYQQTPGQGLQFLFEYFSETQRNKGNFPGRFSGRQFSNSRSEMNVSTLELGDSALYLCASSWTGGINYGYTFGSGTRLTVV.

The chain recombines TRBV5-1 with TRBJ2-2, with 7 positions matching TRBD2. The CDR3 loop spans 16 amino acids. CDR1 and CDR2 from the germline V gene are SGHRS and YFSETQ. V lost 6 bases, J lost 1 base, and 9 bases stayed unmatched. Here the CDR3 reads CASTLRPGGNTGELFF. The CDR3 DNA sequence: TGCGCCAGCACCCTCAGGCCGGGGGGGAACACCGGGGAGCTGTTTTTT.

The chain employs TRBV6-5 and TRBJ1-4, with a possible D match to TRBD1 (6 bases). The CDR3 runs to 15 residues. The V gene's germline CDR1 is MNHEY and CDR2 SVGAGI. The V and J ends lost 0 bases and 3 bases respectively, with 8 bases between them. CDR3 loop: CASSYSQGANEKLFF. The DNA for the CDR3 is TGTGCCAGCAGTTACTCACAGGGTGCTAATGAAAAACTGTTTTTT.

The genes are TRBV6-5 and TRBJ1-2; 8 bases match TRBD1. J was trimmed by 5 bases and V by 2 bases; bases with no gene match: 7. CDR1 is MNHEY and CDR2 is SVGAGI in the germline V gene. The CDR3 runs 15 residues. CDR3 coding DNA: TGTGCCAGCAGTTACGCCCGGACAGGGTGGTATGGCTACACCTTC. It yields the protein CASSYARTGWYGYTF.

V and J are TRBV2 and TRBJ1-1; D perhaps matches TRBD1 (5 bases). The CDR3 runs 15 residues. The germline gives CDR1 SNHLY, CDR2 FYNNEI. V was trimmed by 3 bases and J by 1 base, leaving 12 bases between them. The CDR3 bases are TGTGCCAGCAGTGACACCTGGGGGGGGAACACTGAAGCTTTCTTT. It codes for CASSDTWGGNTEAFF.

The genes are TRBV11-2 and TRBJ2-3; D remains unclear. The CDR3 has 15 residues. The V end lost 0 bases, the J end lost 2 bases, and 9 bases lay between the germline ends. CDR1 SGHAT and CDR2 FQNNGV come from the germline V gene. CDR3 sequence (DNA): TGTGCCAGCAGCTTAGATCAGATGGCCACAGATACGCAGTATTTT. Protein sequence: CASSLDQMATDTQYF.

The chain links TRBV7-7 to TRBJ2-7; possibly TRBD2 for D (6 bases). V dropped 5 bases and J dropped 0 bases, with 14 bases sitting between them. Germline CDR1 SSHAT, CDR2 FNYEAQ (reference sequence). The CDR3 is 15 residues long. CDR3 amino acids: CASSPGGDVSYEQYF. The CDR3, as DNA: TGTGCCAGCAGCCCCGGGGGAGACGTCTCCTACGAGCAGTACTTC. The whole variable domain, remainder taken from reference TRBV7-7 and TRBJ2-7, is GAGVSQSPRYKVTKRGQDVTLRCDPISSHATLYWYQQALGQGPEFLTYFNYEAQPDKSGLPSDRFSAERPEGSISTLTIQRTEQRDSAMYRCASSPGGDVSYEQYFGPGTRLTVT.

J is TRBJ2-3 and V is TRBV7-9; 10 positions match TRBD2. In germline, CDR1 is SEHNR, CDR2 FQNEAQ (reference sequence). There are 15 residues in the CDR3. V was clipped by 3 bases and J by 7 bases; unmatched bases: 7. The CDR3 sequence: CASSLLAGVANTQYF. CDR3 coding DNA: TGTGCCAGCAGCTTGCTAGCGGGAGTTGCAAATACGCAGTATTTT.

The genes are TRBV28 and TRBJ1-5; TRBD1 aligns across 11 bases. This CDR3 is built from 15 residues. J lost 6 bases, V lost 7 bases, and 8 bases had no gene match. Germline V gives CDR1 MDHEN, CDR2 SYDVKM. CDR3 bases: TGTGCCAGCAAACGGGACAGGGGGGGCGGTCAGCCCCAGCATTTT. Translation: CASKRDRGGGQPQHF.